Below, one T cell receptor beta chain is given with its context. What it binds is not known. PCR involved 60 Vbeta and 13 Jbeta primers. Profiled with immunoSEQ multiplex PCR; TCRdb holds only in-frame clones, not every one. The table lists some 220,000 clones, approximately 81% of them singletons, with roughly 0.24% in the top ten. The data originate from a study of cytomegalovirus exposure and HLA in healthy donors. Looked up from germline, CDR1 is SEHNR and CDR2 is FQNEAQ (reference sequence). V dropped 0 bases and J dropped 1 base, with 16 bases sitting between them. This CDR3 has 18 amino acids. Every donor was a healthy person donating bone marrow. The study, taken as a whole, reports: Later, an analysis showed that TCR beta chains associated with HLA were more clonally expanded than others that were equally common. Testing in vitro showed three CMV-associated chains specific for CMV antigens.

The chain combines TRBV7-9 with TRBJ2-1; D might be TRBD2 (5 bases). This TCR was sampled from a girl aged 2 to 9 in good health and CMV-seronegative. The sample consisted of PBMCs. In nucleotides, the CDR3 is TGTGCCAGCAGCTTAGCCCTGGTGAGGGAGAGTTCCTACAATGAGCAGTTCTTC. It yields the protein CASSLALVRESSYNEQFF.